The clone carrying this TCR beta chain came up once. This specimen belongs to a study of blood T cells in healthy people across ages. Study summary: The template switching approach captured approximately one barcoded beta molecule for every two T cells.

Healthy Russian Caucasian donors spanned ages about 6 to 95 years. This CDR3 spans 14 amino acids. V was clipped by 4 bases and J by 2 bases; unmatched bases: 4. Germline V lookup: CDR1 SQVTM, CDR2 ANQGSEA. A second roughly 6 to 11 cycle PCR used barcoded and J-beta primers. TCRdb analysed the 5' RACE reads with MiXCR anew, one entry per CDR3 protein. The sample consists of about 800,000 distinct CDR3 sequences, roughly 64% of them appearing once. The clonotype comes from a man aged 25-45 years in good health. Sequenced material: blood. The V call is TRBV29-1, the J call TRBJ2-4; 8 nucleotides agree with TRBD1. CDR3 nucleotide sequence: TGCAGCGTTGGGGACAGGCTTCCCAAAAACATTCAGTACTTC. Residues: CSVGDRLPKNIQYF.